This section outlines one T cell receptor beta chain sequence together with its context. This sample was included in a study of blood T cell repertoires in COVID-19. Original analysis: The assay estimated nucleated cells by amplifying reference gene primers. Assay used: immunoSEQ multiplex PCR; TCRdb lists only in-frame clones, some missing. The DNA gave D and trimming, while V, J and clone size come from that table. The repertoire has approximately 200,000 clones, about 76% of them found once; the top ten carry 5.5% to 7%. The Seattle patients joined while their infection was active and were tracked longitudinally afterward. This CDR3 is 12 amino acids long. The V gene lost 7 bases and the J gene lost 4 bases, with 9 bases spanning the gap. Germline V gene sequence: CDR1 ENHRY, CDR2 SYGVKD.

J is TRBJ2-3 and V is TRBV10-3, with D perhaps TRBD1 (6 bases). This sequence originates from a woman in her forties with COVID-19, enrolled during active disease. The sample comprised peripheral blood. The DNA of the CDR3 is TGTGCCATCACAGGGGACCCAGATACGCAGTATTTT. Translated: CAITGDPDTQYF.